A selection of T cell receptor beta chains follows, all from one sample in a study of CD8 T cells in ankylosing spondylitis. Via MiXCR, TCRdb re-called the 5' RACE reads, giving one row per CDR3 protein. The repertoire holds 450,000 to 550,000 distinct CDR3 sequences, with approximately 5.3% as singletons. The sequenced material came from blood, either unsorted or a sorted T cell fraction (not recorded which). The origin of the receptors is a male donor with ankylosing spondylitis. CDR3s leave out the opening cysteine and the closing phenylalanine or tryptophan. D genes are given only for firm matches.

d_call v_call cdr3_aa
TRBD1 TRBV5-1 ASGAGQVTGELF
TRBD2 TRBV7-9 ASSSWWPSGTYEQY
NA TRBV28 ASSPTGGINGYT
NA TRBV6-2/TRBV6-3 ASSYSNQGGSYEQY
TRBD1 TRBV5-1 ASSPVTGDYVGYT
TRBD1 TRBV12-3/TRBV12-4 ASSSQGVHQPQH
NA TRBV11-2 ASSWAGPREQY
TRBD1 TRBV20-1 SARERRGLDGYT
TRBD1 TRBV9 ASSGQGSSGANVLT
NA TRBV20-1 SARRLSGYT
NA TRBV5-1 ASEPGELQNTEAF
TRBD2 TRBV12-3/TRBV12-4 ASSPGGAWETQY
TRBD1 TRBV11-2 ASRVTGAVGNIQY
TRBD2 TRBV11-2 ASSPSGTSGGGAKNIQY
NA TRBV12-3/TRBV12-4 ASSLVGLRDPEQF
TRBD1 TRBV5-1 ASCEQGAYEQY
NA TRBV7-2 ASSLRQILGLSSEQY
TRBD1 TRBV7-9 ASILGTGRSDTQY
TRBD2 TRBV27 ASSLLLAGGRGEQY
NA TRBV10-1 ASSESGTDNNEQF
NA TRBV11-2 ASSWVEDTQY
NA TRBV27 ASSPLAISAGYEQY
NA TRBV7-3 ASSLIAGPGREQF
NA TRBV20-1 SATDSSGANVLT
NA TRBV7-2 ASSSQEAGGYT
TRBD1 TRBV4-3 ASSHLRQGGPGDTQY
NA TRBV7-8 ASSPRTSSSYEQY
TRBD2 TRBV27 ASSLFGLAGEAKNIQY
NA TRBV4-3 ASSDPGQWTGANVLT
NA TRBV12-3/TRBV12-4 ASSFQYTQY
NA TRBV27 ASSFIQGTYEQY
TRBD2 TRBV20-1 SARDRLAGSYNEQF
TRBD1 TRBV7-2 ASSLVPPRGPETQY
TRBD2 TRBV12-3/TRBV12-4 ASSLAASGDTDTQY
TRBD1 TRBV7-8 ASSVTQVGDRGAGLF
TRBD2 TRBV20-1 SARKGLAAYNEQF
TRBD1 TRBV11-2 ASSLGNRGESNTEAF
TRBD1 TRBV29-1 SVDRRPGGETQY
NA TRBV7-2 ASSLDIRVYEQY
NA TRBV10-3 AISESWGGSTEAF
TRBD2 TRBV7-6 ASSLGPPSSGCTYEQY
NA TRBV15 ATSRVSDNQPQH
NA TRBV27 AVRRGDTQY
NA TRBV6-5 ASSYSKRVSNEQF
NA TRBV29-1 SVVRSSNYGYT
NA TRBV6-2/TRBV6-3 ASSYSSAPWAPVDYGYT
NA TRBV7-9 ASSLSVRNTDTQY
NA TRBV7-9 ASSLVKGTPTYEQY
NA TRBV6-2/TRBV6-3 ASSFLARNTEAF
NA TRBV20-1 SARDIAGKERGYT
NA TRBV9 ASSPGGGSSYEQY
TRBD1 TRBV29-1 SVGDRGSTEAF
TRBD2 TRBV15 ATLRAGGSEQF
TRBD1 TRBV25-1 ASSVSTTGNNEQF
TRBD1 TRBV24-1 ATSDTGARTTDTQY
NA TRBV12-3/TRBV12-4 ASSPDRLAISSTQY
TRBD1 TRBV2 ASKDRLPQPQH